This is a list of T cell receptor beta chains from one sample in a study of cytomegalovirus exposure and HLA in healthy donors. The table came from immunoSEQ multiplex PCR; TCRdb's copy has only in-frame clones and leaves some out. The sample contains over 80,000 clones, 60% to 75% of which appear only once. The sequenced sample was PBMCs. These TCRs come from a woman between 65 and 79 years old in good health and CMV-seropositive. The CDR3 runs from the conserved cysteine through the conserved F or W. D genes are given only for firm matches. Clone size is shown for a subset of rows, as once, few, many or a class of expanded clone.

J gene,V gene,clone size,D gene,CDR3 DNA,CDR3 protein
TRBJ2-7,TRBV4-1,.,TRBD2,TGCGCCAGCAGTCCAAAAGGGACTAGGGCTTACGAGCAGTACTTC,CASSPKGTRAYEQYF
TRBJ1-6,TRBV18,.,.,TGTGCCAGCTCACCATTACGCGGATATAATTCACCCCTCCACTTT,CASSPLRGYNSPLHF
TRBJ2-7,TRBV29-1,.,.,TGCAGCGTTGAAGTAGGTAACAGTGTCTGGGACGAGCAGTACTTC,CSVEVGNSVWDEQYF
TRBJ1-3,TRBV28,once,.,TGTGCCAGCAGTCTGCCCCAGGGGAGCTCTGGAAACACCATATATTTT,CASSLPQGSSGNTIYF
TRBJ2-5,TRBV5-6,.,TRBD2,TGTGCCAGCAGCTTGATGCGGGGGGGTGGGGAGACCCAGTACTTC,CASSLMRGGGETQYF
TRBJ2-3,TRBV19,.,TRBD1,TGTGCCAGTAGTGAACAGGGGGCGCAGAGCACAGATACGCAGTATTTT,CASSEQGAQSTDTQYF
TRBJ1-4,TRBV7-9,few,.,TGTGCCAGCAGTCGGGGGGAAACTAATGAAAAACTGTTTTTT,CASSRGETNEKLFF
TRBJ2-4,TRBV7-8,.,TRBD2,TGTGCCAGCAGCCCCGGGGTCCGGGGGGGGTCGCGGCTAAACATTCAGTACTTC,CASSPGVRGGSRLNIQYF
TRBJ1-5,TRBV5-1,.,TRBD1,TGCGCCAGCAGCTTGCAGGGGGTGAGCAATCAGCCCCAGCATTTT,CASSLQGVSNQPQHF
TRBJ2-3,TRBV15,.,.,TGTGCCACCAGGAGGGGGAGCACAGATACGCAGTATTTT,CATRRGSTDTQYF
TRBJ1-2,TRBV18,once,TRBD1,TGTGCCAGCTCTCTTACTGGGACAGCCTTTTACACCTTC,CASSLTGTAFYTF
TRBJ1-5,TRBV6-1,.,TRBD1,TGTGCCAGCGGGACAGGGCTTCAGCCCCAGCATTTT,CASGTGLQPQHF
TRBJ2-4,TRBV7-3,.,.,TGTGCCAGCAGCTTGTCAGGGATAGAAAACATTCAGTACTTC,CASSLSGIENIQYF
TRBJ1-4,TRBV7-9,.,.,TGTGCCAGCAAGGTACAGGGCGGTGAAAAACTGTTTTTT,CASKVQGGEKLFF
TRBJ2-7,TRBV10-3,few,.,TGTGCCATCAGTGAGTCAGTAGTCTCTTCCTACGAGCAGTACTTC,CAISESVVSSYEQYF
TRBJ1-5,TRBV7-8,.,.,TGTGCCAGCAGCTTACGCCATCAGGGGCCCCAGCATTTT,CASSLRHQGPQHF
TRBJ2-4,TRBV5-4,.,.,TGTGCCAGCAGCTCCGGACAGTCAAGATTGGCCAAAAACATTCAGTACTTC,CASSSGQSRLAKNIQYF
TRBJ2-1,TRBV28,.,.,TGTGCCAGCAGTCTGGAGGGGGAGCAGTTCTTC,CASSLEGEQFF
TRBJ1-4,TRBV2,.,TRBD1,TGTGCCAGCAGTGGACAGGGCCTTACTAATGAAAAACTGTTTTTT,CASSGQGLTNEKLFF
TRBJ2-1,TRBV6-6,once,.,TGTGCCAGCAGGCAGGATGGTGAGCAGTTCTTC,CASRQDGEQFF
TRBJ2-3,TRBV4-1,.,TRBD1,TGCGCCAGCAGCCAGACCCCCGGGACAGGGGGAGGAGATACGCAGTATTTT,CASSQTPGTGGGDTQYF
TRBJ1-6,TRBV28,.,.,TGTGCCAGCAGTTTGGGGGGTGCGGGCGGATATTCACCCCTCCACTTT,CASSLGGAGGYSPLHF
TRBJ1-4,TRBV4-2,.,TRBD1,TGTGCCAGCAGCCAAGAAGGGACAGGGTCCTCTAATGAAAAACTGTTTTTT,CASSQEGTGSSNEKLFF
TRBJ2-1,TRBV28,.,TRBD1,TGTGCCAGCAGTTTAGGGGACAGGGGGCTGGATGAGCAGTTCTTC,CASSLGDRGLDEQFF
TRBJ1-6,TRBV5-6,.,.,TGTGCCAGCAGACCGACAGGAGACTATAATTCACCCCTCCACTTT,CASRPTGDYNSPLHF
TRBJ2-2,TRBV10-3,.,TRBD2,TGTGCCGTTAGGGGCGGGGGGAACACCGGGGAGCTGTTTTTT,CAVRGGGNTGELFF
TRBJ2-3,TRBV30,.,.,TGTGCCTGGAGTGGAACAGGGACAGATACGCAGTATTTT,CAWSGTGTDTQYF
TRBJ1-1,TRBV5-4,medium-sized,.,TGTGCCAGCAGCTTGGCTGAATTGCGGGGATGGAAGTCTGAAGCTTTCTTT,CASSLAELRGWKSEAFF
TRBJ1-6,TRBV6-1,.,.,TGTGCCAGCAGTGACAGGGCGGCCTATAATTCACCCCTCCACTTT,CASSDRAAYNSPLHF
TRBJ2-1,TRBV29-1,.,TRBD1,TGCAGCGTTGAAGCGACAGGGCTCTACAATGAGCAGTTCTTC,CSVEATGLYNEQFF
TRBJ2-1,TRBV18,.,TRBD2,TGTGCCAGCTCACCACCGGGGGGGTTTGGTGAGCAGTTCTTC,CASSPPGGFGEQFF
TRBJ1-2,TRBV7-9,.,.,TGTGCCAGCAGCTTAGCGCGAGGCTACACCTTC,CASSLARGYTF
TRBJ1-5,TRBV19,.,TRBD1,TGTGCCAGTAGTACGTCCGGGACAGGGGTTCAGCCCCAGCATTTT,CASSTSGTGVQPQHF
TRBJ2-3,TRBV6-6,once,.,TGTGCCAGCAACCTCGCGGGTCAAGATACGCAGTATTTT,CASNLAGQDTQYF
TRBJ2-5,TRBV5-6,.,.,TGTGCCAGCAGCTTGGGGCCTAGCTACCAAGAGACCCAGTACTTC,CASSLGPSYQETQYF
TRBJ1-1,TRBV7-9,.,.,TGTGCCAGCAGCTTAACCTCAGGGGACGCTGAAGCTTTCTTT,CASSLTSGDAEAFF
TRBJ2-3,TRBV21-1,.,.,TGTGCCAGCAGCAGAGGGACTAGCGGGGGAATAGATACGCAGTATTTT,CASSRGTSGGIDTQYF